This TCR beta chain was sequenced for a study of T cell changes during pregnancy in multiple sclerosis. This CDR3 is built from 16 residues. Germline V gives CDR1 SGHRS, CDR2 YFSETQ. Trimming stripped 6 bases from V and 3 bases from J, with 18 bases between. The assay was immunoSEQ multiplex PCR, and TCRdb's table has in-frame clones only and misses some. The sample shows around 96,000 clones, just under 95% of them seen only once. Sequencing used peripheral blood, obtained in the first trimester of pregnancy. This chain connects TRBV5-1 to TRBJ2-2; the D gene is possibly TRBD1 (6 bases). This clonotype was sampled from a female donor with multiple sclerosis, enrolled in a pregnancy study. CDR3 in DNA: TGCGCCAGCACAACCATGCAGGGGATCGACACCGGGGAGCTGTTTTTT. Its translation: CASTTMQGIDTGELFF.